The present entry profiles one T cell receptor (beta chain) with its context. The read stops 3 residues short of the end of the CDR3; the missing end is completed from the germline J gene. The repertoire was sequenced with immunoSEQ multiplex PCR; TCRdb's copy has only in-frame clones and lacks some. This specimen shows fewer than 30,000 clones; the ten leading clones hold 6% to 7%. Germline lookup yields CDR1 SGHRS and CDR2 YFSETQ. The CDR3 is 13 amino acids. The ends lost 4 bases at V and 9 bases at J; junction bases unmatched: 4. These data are taken from a study of T cells in women clearing cervical HPV infection.

This sequence originates from a woman between 18 and 69 years old with a cervical HPV16 infection that either progressed to CIN3+ or cleared (not recorded which). The chain has TRBV5-1 and TRBJ1-6; 7 nucleotides match TRBD1. The source material was blood buffy coat. CDR3 loop: CASSLTGFSPLHF. CDR3 DNA (partial): TGCGCCAGCAGCCTGACAGGGTTTTCACCC.